These T cell receptor beta chains were read from a single sample in a study of T-cell reconstitution after alpha-beta-depleted transplantation in children. TCRdb processed the PCR reads anew with MiXCR; each CDR3 protein has one entry. This sample has roughly 240,000 distinct CDR3 sequences, with approximately 8% found just once. The specimen comprised PBMCs, mostly from graft donor cells, sampled 180 days after TCRalphabeta/CD19-depleted stem cell transplant. Receptors were obtained from a male patient under 18 who had a stem cell transplant for acute lymphoblastic leukemia, so the T cells may come from the graft donor. Both conserved end residues are part of each CDR3. Fields, in order: J gene, clone size, V gene, D gene, CDR3 protein, CDR3 DNA. A D gene is named only where the DNA matches it firmly. Size is stated for part of the rows, as once, few or many counts, or as a class when the clone is expanded.

>TRBJ2-3|many|TRBV12-3/TRBV12-4|NA
CASSLRRVTDTQYF
TGTGCCAGCAGTTTAAGGCGGGTGACAGATACGCAGTATTTT
>TRBJ2-2|once|TRBV5-6|NA
CASSPGVPPHTGELFF
TGTGCCAGCAGCCCTGGGGTCCCCCCACACACCGGGGAGCTGTTTTTT
>TRBJ2-2|NA|TRBV6-4|NA
CASSDRLNTGELFF
TGTGCCAGCAGTGACCGATTGAACACCGGGGAGCTGTTTTTT
>TRBJ2-7|many|TRBV2|NA
CASYFEVSYEQYF
TGTGCCAGCTATTTCGAGGTTTCCTACGAGCAGTACTTC
>TRBJ2-7|many|TRBV4-2|NA
CASSPLSAQESYEQYF
TGTGCCAGCAGCCCTCTGAGCGCCCAGGAGTCCTACGAGCAGTACTTC
>TRBJ2-3|many|TRBV15|TRBD2
CATSPGGPSADTQYF
TGTGCCACCAGCCCGGGAGGGCCGTCTGCAGATACGCAGTATTTT
>TRBJ2-7|many|TRBV27|TRBD2
CASSRGTSWEQYF
TGTGCCAGCAGTCGCGGGACTAGCTGGGAGCAGTACTTC
>TRBJ1-4|many|TRBV6-1|NA
CASRPHGGSEKLFF
TGTGCCAGCAGACCCCACGGGGGCTCAGAAAAACTGTTTTTT
>TRBJ1-4|NA|TRBV23-1|NA
CASSGGPNEKLFF
TGCGCCAGCAGTGGGGGCCCTAATGAAAAACTGTTTTTT
>TRBJ1-5|few|TRBV12-3/TRBV12-4|TRBD1
CASSAQGQGALYSNQPQHF
TGTGCCAGCAGTGCCCAGGGACAGGGGGCTCTATATAGCAATCAGCCCCAGCATTTT
>TRBJ2-5|many|TRBV11-2|NA
CASSQWRGRGGRQTQYF
TGTGCCAGCAGCCAGTGGCGGGGCCGAGGGGGTCGACAGACCCAGTACTTC
>TRBJ2-1|many|TRBV7-8|NA
CASSLEAQIRPYNEQFF
TGTGCCAGCAGCTTAGAGGCCCAGATCCGTCCCTACAATGAGCAGTTCTTC
>TRBJ2-5|many|TRBV27|NA
CASSFLGARETQYF
TGTGCCAGCAGTTTTTTAGGGGCCAGGGAGACCCAGTACTTC
>TRBJ2-7|many|TRBV12-3/TRBV12-4|TRBD1
CASSLDRGRWGQGHYEQYF
TGTGCCAGCAGTTTAGACAGGGGTCGGTGGGGACAGGGCCACTACGAGCAGTACTTC
>TRBJ2-1|few|TRBV4-2|NA
CASSHQGSEQFF
TGTGCCAGCAGCCACCAGGGGAGTGAGCAGTTCTTC
>TRBJ1-2|many|TRBV4-1|NA
CASSQTGTPFRYTF
TGCGCCAGCAGCCAGACCGGGACGCCATTTCGCTACACCTTC
>TRBJ1-4|NA|TRBV23-1|NA
CASSQYPGRGDNEKLFF
TGCGCCAGCAGTCAATACCCGGGGCGAGGGGATAATGAAAAACTGTTTTTT
>TRBJ2-5|many|TRBV19|NA
CASSIYLQETQYF
TGTGCCAGTAGTATCTATCTGCAAGAGACCCAGTACTTC
>TRBJ2-3|many|TRBV5-1|NA
CASSLASGQYTDTQYF
TGCGCCAGCAGCTTGGCCTCGGGACAATACACAGATACGCAGTATTTT
>TRBJ2-3|many|TRBV5-6|NA
CASSLPTAPDTQYF
TGTGCCAGCAGCTTGCCAACGGCCCCCGATACGCAGTATTTT
>TRBJ2-3|NA|TRBV2|TRBD2
CASSVPIKREGPGGADTQYF
TGTGCCAGCAGTGTCCCTATAAAGCGGGAGGGCCCGGGGGGGGCAGATACGCAGTATTTT
>TRBJ2-3|NA|TRBV5-4|NA
CASSSRRQISTDTQYF
TGTGCCAGCAGCTCCAGGCGACAGATTAGCACAGATACGCAGTATTTT
>TRBJ2-7|many|TRBV4-3|TRBD2
CASSQGLAGGRYEQYF
TGCGCCAGCAGCCAGGGACTAGCGGGGGGGCGCTACGAGCAGTACTTC
>TRBJ2-7|many|TRBV6-6|TRBD1
CASGGQTRYEQYF
TGTGCCAGCGGGGGACAGACCCGCTACGAGCAGTACTTC
>TRBJ1-6|NA|TRBV7-6|TRBD1
CASSPGTGKGSPLHF
TGTGCCAGCAGCCCAGGGACAGGGAAAGGATCACCCCTCCACTTT
>TRBJ2-3|many|TRBV28|NA
CASSPSEVVQYF
TGTGCCAGCAGCCCCTCCGAGGTGGTGCAGTATTTT
>TRBJ2-7|many|TRBV11-2|NA
CATGLTYEQYF
TGTGCCACCGGACTTACCTACGAGCAGTACTTC
>TRBJ1-2|many|TRBV14|NA
CASSQVSGSLNYGYTF
TGTGCCAGCAGCCAAGTCTCGGGGTCGCTTAACTATGGCTACACCTTC
>TRBJ1-1|many|TRBV15|NA
CATSRDTGSEAFF
TGTGCCACCAGCAGAGATACGGGGTCTGAAGCTTTCTTT
>TRBJ2-7|many|TRBV20-1|NA
CSARRVEPYEQYF
TGCAGTGCTAGGCGGGTGGAACCCTACGAGCAGTACTTC
>TRBJ2-3|many|TRBV5-1|NA
CASSFRGVETQYF
TGCGCCAGCAGCTTTCGAGGGGTAGAGACGCAGTATTTT
>TRBJ1-1|NA|TRBV6-2/TRBV6-3|NA
CASRTAGRYTEAFF
TGTGCCAGCAGAACCGCCGGACGGTACACTGAAGCTTTCTTT
>TRBJ2-1|many|TRBV29-1|TRBD2
CSDSGRGSNEQFF
TGCAGTGATAGCGGGAGGGGGTCCAATGAGCAGTTCTTC
>TRBJ2-7|few|TRBV20-1|NA
CSATGVRGEQYF
TGCAGTGCTACGGGAGTTCGGGGCGAGCAGTACTTC
>TRBJ2-3|many|TRBV5-1|NA
CASWDTSTDTQYF
TGCGCCAGCTGGGACACGAGCACAGATACGCAGTATTTT
>TRBJ2-1|many|TRBV12-3/TRBV12-4|NA
CASSDAYNEQFF
TGTGCCAGCAGTGATGCCTACAATGAGCAGTTCTTC
>TRBJ2-7|many|TRBV25-1|NA
CASSLPAGGQYF
TGTGCCAGCAGTCTTCCCGCCGGCGGGCAGTACTTC
>TRBJ1-4|many|TRBV21-1|NA
CASSNYRETNEKLFF
TGTGCCAGCAGCAATTACAGGGAAACTAATGAAAAACTGTTTTTT
>TRBJ1-1|many|TRBV20-1|NA
CSGQPIQGRGTEAFF
TGCAGTGGCCAGCCCATTCAGGGGAGGGGCACTGAAGCTTTCTTT
>TRBJ1-6|many|TRBV12-3/TRBV12-4|NA
CASSLGDGYSPLHF
TGTGCCAGCAGTTTGGGGGACGGCTATTCACCCCTCCACTTT
>TRBJ1-1|many|TRBV5-6|NA
CASSSTGVTEAFF
TGTGCCAGCAGCTCCACAGGAGTCACTGAAGCTTTCTTT
>TRBJ2-7|NA|TRBV20-1|TRBD2
CSARAPSGGGYDQYF
TGCAGTGCTAGGGCCCCTAGCGGGGGGGGTTACGACCAGTACTTC
>TRBJ2-3|many|TRBV19|TRBD1
CASKRQGAADTQYF
TGTGCCAGTAAGCGACAGGGGGCCGCAGATACGCAGTATTTT
>TRBJ2-5|many|TRBV7-2|NA
CASSFLAVQETQYF
TGTGCCAGCAGCTTCTTAGCGGTTCAAGAGACCCAGTACTTC
>TRBJ1-2|many|TRBV5-8|TRBD1
CASSLGAGGIDGYTF
TGTGCCAGCAGCTTGGGGGCAGGGGGCATAGATGGCTACACCTTC
>TRBJ2-3|many|TRBV9|TRBD2
CASSAGGWADTQYF
TGTGCCAGCAGTGCGGGAGGGTGGGCAGATACGCAGTATTTT
>TRBJ2-4|many|TRBV28|TRBD2
CASSSGLAVQYF
TGTGCCAGCAGTTCGGGACTAGCGGTTCAGTACTTC
>TRBJ2-7|many|TRBV7-3|NA
CASSPTPDRSPYEQYF
TGTGCCAGCAGCCCCACGCCCGACAGGAGTCCCTACGAGCAGTACTTC
>TRBJ2-7|many|TRBV18|TRBD2
CASSLGASGGAYEQYF
TGTGCCAGCTCCCTCGGCGCTAGCGGGGGGGCCTACGAGCAGTACTTC
>TRBJ1-2|many|TRBV6-2/TRBV6-3|NA
CASRDSSYGYTF
TGTGCCAGCAGAGACAGCTCCTATGGCTACACCTTC
>TRBJ1-2|many|TRBV7-9|TRBD1
CASSLVAGGSDGYTF
TGTGCCAGCAGCTTAGTCGCAGGGGGCAGTGACGGCTACACCTTC
>TRBJ1-5|many|TRBV2|NA
CASRTGAVQPQHF
TGTGCCAGCAGGACCGGGGCTGTTCAGCCCCAGCATTTT
>TRBJ2-2|NA|TRBV4-1|NA
CASSPVGLNTGELFF
TGCGCCAGCAGCCCCGTGGGGCTGAACACCGGGGAGCTGTTTTTT
>TRBJ2-5|many|TRBV5-1|NA
CASSLVPDGQETQYF
TGCGCCAGCAGCTTGGTGCCAGACGGACAAGAGACCCAGTACTTC
>TRBJ2-4|many|TRBV6-5|NA
CASSKGGRTDIQYF
TGTGCCAGCAGCAAAGGGGGGCGCACGGACATTCAGTACTTC
>TRBJ1-1|few|TRBV10-1|NA
CASRNRILNTEAFF
TGCGCCAGCAGAAACAGGATCCTGAACACTGAAGCTTTCTTT
>TRBJ2-1|few|TRBV19|NA
CASSLGRNEQFF
TGTGCCAGTAGTCTTGGCCGGAATGAGCAGTTCTTC